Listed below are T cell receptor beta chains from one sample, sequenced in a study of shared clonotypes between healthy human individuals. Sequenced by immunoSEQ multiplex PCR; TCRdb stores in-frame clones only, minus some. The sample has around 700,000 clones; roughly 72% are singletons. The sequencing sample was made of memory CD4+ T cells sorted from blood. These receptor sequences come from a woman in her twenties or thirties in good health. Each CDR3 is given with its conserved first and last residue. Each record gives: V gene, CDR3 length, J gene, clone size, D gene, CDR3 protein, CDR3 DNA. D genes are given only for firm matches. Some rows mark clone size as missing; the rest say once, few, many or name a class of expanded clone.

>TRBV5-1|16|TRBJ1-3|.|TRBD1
CASSLTGGNSGNTIYF
TGCGCCAGCAGCTTGACAGGGGGCAACTCTGGAAACACCATATATTTT
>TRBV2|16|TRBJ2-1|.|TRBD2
CASQPNSGSKYNEQFF
TGTGCCAGCCAACCAAATAGCGGGAGCAAGTATAATGAGCAGTTCTTC
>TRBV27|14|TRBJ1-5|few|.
CASSFQGGYQPQHF
TGTGCCAGCAGTTTTCAAGGAGGGTATCAGCCCCAGCATTTT
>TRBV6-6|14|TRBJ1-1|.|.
CASSYSGQATEAFF
TGTGCCAGCAGTTACTCGGGGCAGGCGACTGAAGCTTTCTTT
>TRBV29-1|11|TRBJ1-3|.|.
CSVVTGSTIYF
TGCAGCGTTGTGACAGGTTCAACCATATATTTT
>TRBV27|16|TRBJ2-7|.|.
CASSLIIGGASNEQYF
TGTGCCAGCAGCCTAATCATTGGGGGGGCAAGCAACGAGCAGTACTTC
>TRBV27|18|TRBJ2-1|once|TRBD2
CASSPRGTSGRAYNEQFF
TGTGCCAGCAGTCCAAGAGGGACTAGCGGGAGGGCTTATAATGAGCAGTTCTTC
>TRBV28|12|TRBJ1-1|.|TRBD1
CASTRRTGLTFF
TGTGCCAGCACCCGACGGACAGGGTTGACTTTCTTT
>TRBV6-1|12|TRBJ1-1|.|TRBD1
CASRRQGAQAFF
TGTGCCAGCCGGCGACAGGGGGCCCAAGCTTTCTTT
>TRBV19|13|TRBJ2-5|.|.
CASSGREKETQYF
TGTGCCAGTAGTGGCAGGGAAAAAGAGACCCAGTACTTC